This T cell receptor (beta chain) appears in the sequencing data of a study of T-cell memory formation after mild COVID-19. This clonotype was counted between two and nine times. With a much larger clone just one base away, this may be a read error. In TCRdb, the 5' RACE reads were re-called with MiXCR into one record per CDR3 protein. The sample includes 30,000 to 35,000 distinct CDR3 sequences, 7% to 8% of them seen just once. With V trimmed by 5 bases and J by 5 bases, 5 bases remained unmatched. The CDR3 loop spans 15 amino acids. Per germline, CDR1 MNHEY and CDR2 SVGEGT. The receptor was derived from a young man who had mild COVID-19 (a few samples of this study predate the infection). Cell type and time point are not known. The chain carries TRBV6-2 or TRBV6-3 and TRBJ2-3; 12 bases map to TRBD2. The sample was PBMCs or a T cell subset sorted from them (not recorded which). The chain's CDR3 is CASSRTSGAQDTQYF. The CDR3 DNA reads TGTGCCAGCAGTAGGACTAGCGGGGCTCAAGATACGCAGTATTTT.